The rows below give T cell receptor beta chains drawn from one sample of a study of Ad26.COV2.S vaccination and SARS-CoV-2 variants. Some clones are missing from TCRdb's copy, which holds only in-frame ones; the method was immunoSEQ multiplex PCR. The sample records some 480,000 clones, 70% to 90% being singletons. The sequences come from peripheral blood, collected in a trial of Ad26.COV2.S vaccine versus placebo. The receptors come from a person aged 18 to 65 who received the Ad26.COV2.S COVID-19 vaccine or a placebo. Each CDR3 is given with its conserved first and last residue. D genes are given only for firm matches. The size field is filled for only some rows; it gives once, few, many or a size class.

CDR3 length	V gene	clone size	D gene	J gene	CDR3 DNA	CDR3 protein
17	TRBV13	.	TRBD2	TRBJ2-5	TGTGCCAGCAGCTTAAAGGGACTAGCGGGAGTCGGGGAGACCCAGTACTTC	CASSLKGLAGVGETQYF
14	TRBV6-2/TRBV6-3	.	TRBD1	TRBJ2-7	TGTGCCAGCAGTTATGCCGGGACAGGTCACGAGCAGTACTTC	CASSYAGTGHEQYF
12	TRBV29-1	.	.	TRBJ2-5	TGCAGCGTTGCGTACACGCAAGAGACCCAGTACTTC	CSVAYTQETQYF
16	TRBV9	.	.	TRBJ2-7	TGTGCCAGCAGCGTAGACGGTCGGGGGGCCATGGTCCAGCAGTACTTC	CASSVDGRGAMVQQYF
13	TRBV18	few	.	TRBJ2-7	TGTGCCAGCTCAGGAAACATTGCCTACGAGCAGTACTTC	CASSGNIAYEQYF
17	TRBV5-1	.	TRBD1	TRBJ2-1	TGCGCCAGCAGCGCAACAGGGGGCTTGACGCCTTCCGATGAGCAGTTCTTC	CASSATGGLTPSDEQFF
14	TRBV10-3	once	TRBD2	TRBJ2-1	TGTGCCATCAGGGGGCTAGCGGACTACAATGAGCAGTTCTTC	CAIRGLADYNEQFF
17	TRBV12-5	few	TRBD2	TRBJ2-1	TGTGCTAGTGGTTTGGGACACAAGGACTGGACTAGCGGAGAGCAGTTCTTC	CASGLGHKDWTSGEQFF
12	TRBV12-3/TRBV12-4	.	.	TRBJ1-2	TGTGCCAGCAGTCCCGGACGGGATGGCTACACCTTC	CASSPGRDGYTF
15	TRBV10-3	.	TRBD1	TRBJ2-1	TGTGCCATCAGGGGGGACAGGGGGCCCTACAATGAGCAGTTCTTC	CAIRGDRGPYNEQFF
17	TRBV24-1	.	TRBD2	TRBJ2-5	TGTGCCACCAGTGATCCCGGACTAGCGGAGAACCAAGAGACCCAGTACTTC	CATSDPGLAENQETQYF
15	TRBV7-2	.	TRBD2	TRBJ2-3	TGTGCCAGCAGTCTTGGGGCGGGAGCCGTAGATACGCAGTATTTT	CASSLGAGAVDTQYF
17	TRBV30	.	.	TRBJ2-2	TGTGCCTGGAGCCAAGCTCGAGTTTCGAGGAGCACCGGGGAGCTGTTTTTT	CAWSQARVSRSTGELFF
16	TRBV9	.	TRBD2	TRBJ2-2	TGTGCCAGCAGCGCGTCTAGCGGGAGGAGCACCGGGGAGCTGTTTTTT	CASSASSGRSTGELFF
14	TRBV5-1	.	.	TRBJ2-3	TGCGCCAGCAGCCCGGGCCCGAGCACAGATACGCAGTATTTT	CASSPGPSTDTQYF
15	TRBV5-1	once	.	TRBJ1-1	TGCGCCAGCAGCTTGGGCTCGGGGAGGGACACTGAAGCTTTCTTT	CASSLGSGRDTEAFF
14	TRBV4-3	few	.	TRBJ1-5	TGCGCCAGCAGCCAAGCCTTCCCCGGGCAGCCCCAGCATTTT	CASSQAFPGQPQHF
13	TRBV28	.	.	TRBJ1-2	TGTGCCAGCAGTCCCACACGCTATTATGGCTACACCTTC	CASSPTRYYGYTF
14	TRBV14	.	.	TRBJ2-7	TGTGCCAGCAGTCAGACCCTCAGTGGGGGCGAGCAGTACTTC	CASSQTLSGGEQYF
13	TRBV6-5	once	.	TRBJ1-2	TGTGCCAGCACCACCGGGACGAACTATGGCTACACCTTC	CASTTGTNYGYTF
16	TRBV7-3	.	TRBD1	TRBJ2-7	TGTGCCAGCACCATTCCCCGGGGACAGCCCTTCTACGAGCAGTACTTC	CASTIPRGQPFYEQYF
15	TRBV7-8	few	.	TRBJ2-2	TGTGCCAGCAGCTATAGCGGAACGAACACCGGGGAGCTGTTTTTT	CASSYSGTNTGELFF
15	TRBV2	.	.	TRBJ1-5	TGTGCCAGCAGTGCGGGGGGGCTGGTCGATCAGCCCCAGCATTTT	CASSAGGLVDQPQHF
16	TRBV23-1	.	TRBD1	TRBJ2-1	TGCGCCAGCAGTTATCCCGGGACAGGGGGGGTGAATGAGCAGTTCTTC	CASSYPGTGGVNEQFF
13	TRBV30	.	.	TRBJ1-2	TGTGCCTGGAGGGCGGGAACCACCTATGGCTACACCTTC	CAWRAGTTYGYTF
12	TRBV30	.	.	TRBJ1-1	TGTGCCCGGGGACACCTGGGGACTGAAGCTTTCTTT	CARGHLGTEAFF
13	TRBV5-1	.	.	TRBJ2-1	TGCGCCAGCAGCACTGGGGATTGGGGAGAGCAGTTCTTC	CASSTGDWGEQFF
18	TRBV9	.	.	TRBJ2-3	TGTGCCAGCAGCGTAGCTGGATCGGCAGGGAGAGGGACAGATACGCAGTATTTT	CASSVAGSAGRGTDTQYF
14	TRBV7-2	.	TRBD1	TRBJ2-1	TGTGCCAGCAGCCCCCGACAGGGCTACAATGAGCAGTTCTTC	CASSPRQGYNEQFF
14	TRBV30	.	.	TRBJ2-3	TGTGCCTGGAGGGAATACAGGATCACAGATACGCAGTATTTT	CAWREYRITDTQYF
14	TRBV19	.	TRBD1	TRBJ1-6	TGTGCCAGTAGTACAGGGGGCTGGAATTCACCCCTCCACTTT	CASSTGGWNSPLHF
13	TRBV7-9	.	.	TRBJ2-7	TGTGCCAGCAACGACGGGACTTCCTACGAGCAGTACTTC	CASNDGTSYEQYF
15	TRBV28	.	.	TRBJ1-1	TGTGCCAGCAGTCCCCCCCCCAGGGGTAGCACTGAAGCTTTCTTT	CASSPPPRGSTEAFF
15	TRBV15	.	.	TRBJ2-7	TGTGCCACCAGCAGTGAGCCGCCGAGCTCCTACGAGCAGTACTTC	CATSSEPPSSYEQYF
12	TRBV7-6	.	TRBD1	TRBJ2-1	TGTGCCAGCAGCTCCGGACAGGGACTGGTGGTCTTC	CASSSGQGLVVF
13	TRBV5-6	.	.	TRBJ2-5	TGTGCCAGCAGCTTGGAAGGGGTGGAGACCCAGTACTTC	CASSLEGVETQYF
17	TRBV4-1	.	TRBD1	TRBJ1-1	TGCGCCAGCAGCCAAGTTCAGGGGGAAATGCCGAACACTGAAGCTTTCTTT	CASSQVQGEMPNTEAFF
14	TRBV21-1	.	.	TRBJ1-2	TGTGCCAGCACCAAAGCCTGGGGGTCCCGTGGCTACACCTTC	CASTKAWGSRGYTF
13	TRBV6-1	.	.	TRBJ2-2	TGTGCCAGCAGTGACCCCCTCCCCGGGGAGCTGTTTTTT	CASSDPLPGELFF
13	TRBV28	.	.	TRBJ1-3	TGTGCCAGCAGTTTTAGGGGACGAAACACCATATATTTT	CASSFRGRNTIYF
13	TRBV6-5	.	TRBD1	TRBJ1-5	TGTGCCAGCAGACAGGGGGTCAATCAGCCCCAGCATTTT	CASRQGVNQPQHF
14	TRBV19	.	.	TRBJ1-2	TGTGCCAGTAGTATAGGACGGGTCACGAACGGCTACACCTTC	CASSIGRVTNGYTF
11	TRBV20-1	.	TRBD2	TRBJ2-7	TGCAGTGCGAGCGGGGGATACGAGCAGTACTTC	CSASGGYEQYF
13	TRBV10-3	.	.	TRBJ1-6	TGTGCCACCCGCAGGGCTTATAATTCACCCCTCCACTTT	CATRRAYNSPLHF
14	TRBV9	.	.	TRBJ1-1	TGTGCCAGCAGCATCAGGGTGGCGGGAGCTGAAGCTTTCTTT	CASSIRVAGAEAFF
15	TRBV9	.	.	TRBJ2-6	TGTGCCAGCAGCATTACGGACTCTGGGGCCAACGTCCTGACTTTC	CASSITDSGANVLTF
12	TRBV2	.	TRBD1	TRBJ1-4	TGTGCCAGCAGTGGACAGGGAGGAAAACTGTTTTTT	CASSGQGGKLFF
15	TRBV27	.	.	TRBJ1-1	TGTGCCAGCAGTTCCAAGGGGGGGCCTAGGGCTGAAGCTTTCTTT	CASSSKGGPRAEAFF
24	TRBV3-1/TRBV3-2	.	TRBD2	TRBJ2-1	TGTGCCAGCAGCCAAGATGTCGTAGCGGACCCAATCTTTGGGGGGGGATCTTTCTACAATGAGCAGTTCTTC	CASSQDVVADPIFGGGSFYNEQFF